This T cell receptor (beta chain) was profiled in a study of lymphopenia after photon versus proton radiotherapy. Only in-frame clones appear in the TCRdb table, and some are missing; sequencing was by immunoSEQ multiplex PCR. The table includes about 42,000 clones, over 75% detected once. With regard to this clone: What it binds is not known.

Whole-study findings and limits: Photon-treated patients lost naive T cells and TCR diversity; proton-treated stayed stable. Post-nadir diversity loss with photons came from oligoclonal expansion, particularly CD8+ Temra cells.

Germline assignment: CDR1 MDHEN and CDR2 SYDVKM. This CDR3 has 16 residues. Trimming shortened V by 5 bases and J by 6 bases, and 20 bases separated the two germline ends. The sample in question was peripheral blood, obtained from a patient treated with proton-based radiotherapy. The rearrangement links TRBV28 to TRBJ2-1; perhaps TRBD1 as D (5 bases). The sequence was collected from a woman between 65 and 79 years old with pancreatic cancer. Here the CDR3 reads CASSPETVGAFNEQFF. The CDR3 DNA is TGTGCCAGCAGTCCCGAGACAGTTGGGGCCTTCAATGAGCAGTTCTTC.